The 18 T cell receptor beta chains in this list originate from one sample, sequenced in a study of blood T cell repertoires in COVID-19. Clones were read by immunoSEQ multiplex PCR, and TCRdb kept only the in-frame ones, dropping some. This table holds 120,000 to 150,000 clones, more than 80% found once. The material sequenced was peripheral blood. Source of these receptors: a woman in her fifties or sixties with active COVID-19.

J is TRBJ2-3 and V is TRBV6-4; D uncertain. CDR1 MRHNA and CDR2 SNTAGT come from the germline V gene. The length of the CDR3 is 12 residues. Trimming took 2 bases from V and 2 from J, leaving 2 bases between them. CDR3 residues: CASSDLTDTQYF. CDR3 nucleotides: TGTGCCAGCAGTGACCTCACAGATACGCAGTATTTT.

The J gene is TRBJ1-1, the V gene TRBV30; D is unclear. Trimming took 1 base from V and 3 from J, leaving 15 bases between them. The CDR3 is 15 amino acids. The germline gives CDR1 GTSNPN, CDR2 SVGIG (reference sequence). The CDR3 DNA reads TGTGCCTGGAGTGGGACCGGAGGGTGGGACACTGAAGCTTTCTTT. Amino acid sequence: CAWSGTGGWDTEAFF.

V gene TRBV19 combines with J gene TRBJ2-7, with a weak D call TRBD2 (6 bases). The CDR3 sequence is 14 residues long. V gave up 4 bases and J gave up 4 bases, with 14 bases separating them. Germline lookup yields CDR1 LNHDA and CDR2 SQIVND (reference sequence). Here the CDR3 reads CASSKRREGYEQYF. In DNA, the CDR3 is TGTGCCAGTAGTAAACGGCGGGAAGGTTACGAGCAGTACTTC.

The V call is TRBV25-1, the J call TRBJ2-3, with 9 nucleotides matching TRBD2. The ends lost 1 base at V and 0 bases at J; junction bases unmatched: 5. CDR3 length equals 17 residues. CDR1 is MGHDK, CDR2 SYGVNS, per germline. The CDR3 coding sequence is TGTGCCAGCAGTGAATTAAAGACTAGCGGTAGCACAGATACGCAGTATTTT. It is translated as CASSELKTSGSTDTQYF.

The CDR3 region has the DNA TGTGCCAGCAGCTCCCCCCAGGGTGTAAGCAATCAGCCCCAGCATTTT. This translates into CASSSPQGVSNQPQHF. The chain links TRBV7-2 to TRBJ1-5; the D gene is possibly TRBD1 (5 bases). Trimming left V 4 bases short and J 1 base short, with 14 bases between. Germline V CDR1 and CDR2: SGHTA, FQGNSA. The CDR3 is made up of 16 amino acids.

The rearrangement uses TRBV4-2 and TRBJ2-2, with 11 bases lining up with TRBD2. The CDR3 contains 16 residues. Unmatched junction bases numbered 2, after V lost 0 bases and J lost 5 bases. Germline values: CDR1 LGHNA, CDR2 YNFKEQ. The CDR3 bases are TGTGCCAGCAGCCAAGAACTAGCGGGAGTGACCGGGGAGCTGTTTTTT. It codes for CASSQELAGVTGELFF.

This chain joins TRBV28 and TRBJ1-6, with 9 bases fitting TRBD1. V lost 5 bases and J lost 7; bases outside the gene matches: 9. Per the germline V gene, CDR1 is MDHEN and CDR2 is SYDVKM. This CDR3 region has 16 residues. CDR3 residues: CASSRRGQGGNSPLHF. Written as DNA, the CDR3 is TGTGCCAGCAGTAGGCGGGGACAGGGTGGCAATTCACCCCTCCACTTT. The full variable domain, completed using reference TRBV28 and TRBJ1-6, is DVKVTQSSRYLVKRTGEKVFLECVQDMDHENMFWYRQDPGLGLRLIYFSYDVKMKEKGDIPEGYSVSREKKERFSLILESASTNQTSMYLCASSRRGQGGNSPLHFGNGTRLTVT.

This clone was counted a single time. The J gene is TRBJ1-4, the V gene TRBV6-5, with D possibly being TRBD1 (5 bases). Germline CDR1 and CDR2: MNHEY and SVGAGI. V shed 5 bases and J shed 3 bases, with 10 bases lying between them. This CDR3 comprises 14 residues. CDR3 residues: CASSPRQPNEKLFF. DNA of the CDR3: TGTGCCAGCAGTCCTCGACAGCCTAATGAAAAACTGTTTTTT.

V usage is TRBV27 and J usage is TRBJ2-1; 9 bases are shared with TRBD2. The CDR3 sequence is 18 residues long. Losses at the gene ends were 5 bases for V and 7 bases for J; bases not matched to a gene: 18. Germline V gene lookup returns CDR1 MNHEY and CDR2 SMNVEV (reference sequence). CDR3 residues: CASSRRVLAGLVTNEQFF. In DNA form, the CDR3 reads TGTGCCAGCAGTAGGAGGGTTCTAGCGGGACTTGTTACGAATGAGCAGTTCTTC.

A single count supports this clone. V and J are TRBV7-9 and TRBJ2-7, with D tentatively TRBD1 (6 bases). Germline CDR1 reads SEHNR; CDR2 reads FQNEAQ (reference sequence). CDR3 length: 15 residues. Trimming took off 2 bases at V and 0 bases at J, with 11 bases between the two ends. CDR3 in DNA: TGTGCCAGCAGCTTATTGACAGGCTACTCCTACGAGCAGTACTTC. It encodes CASSLLTGYSYEQYF.

The V and J genes are TRBV7-2 and TRBJ1-4; possible D gene TRBD1, 6 bases. The V gene's germline CDR1 is SGHTA and CDR2 FQGNSA. V was cut by 7 bases and J by 2 bases, with 11 bases left in between. The CDR3 contains 14 residues. As DNA, the CDR3 is TGTGCCAGCACCCAGGGGAGTACTAATGAAAAACTGTTTTTT. Translation gives CASTQGSTNEKLFF.

The chain has TRBV5-3 and TRBJ2-1; TRBD2 agrees at 14 bases. TRBV5-3 is an open reading frame, and its role is uncertain. Trimming took 4 bases from V and 5 from J; bases not matched to a gene: 17. The CDR3 loop spans 20 amino acids. CDR3 residues: CARSVTSGRVVVRRNNEQFF. As DNA, the CDR3 is TGTGCCAGAAGCGTGACTAGCGGGAGGGTCGTCGTGAGGCGGAACAATGAGCAGTTCTTC.

The chain combines TRBV6-5 with TRBJ2-7, with 7 bases identical to TRBD2. Germline V CDR1 and CDR2: MNHEY, SVGAGI. V lost 1 base to trimming and J lost 2 bases; unmatched junction nucleotides: 5. There are 15 residues in the CDR3. The CDR3: CASSYLAGATYEQYF. The CDR3 DNA reads TGTGCCAGCAGTTACTTGGCGGGAGCCACCTACGAGCAGTACTTC.

The CDR3, as DNA: TGTGCCATCAGTGATTGGACAGGGAGCAGCTACGAGCAGTACTTC. This codes for CAISDWTGSSYEQYF. V and J are TRBV10-3 and TRBJ2-7, with 8 bases identical to TRBD1. Germline assignment: CDR1 ENHRY and CDR2 SYGVKD. V lost 3 bases, J lost 3 bases, and 7 bases stayed unmatched. The CDR3 sequence is 15 residues long.

Worth noting for this clone: At the DNA level, this CDR3 is encoded by other sequences in the same sample as well. This sequence joins TRBV5-1 and TRBJ1-5; D remains ambiguous. This CDR3 comprises 13 residues. Germline CDR1 reads SGHRS; CDR2 reads YFSETQ. Trimming shortened V by 4 bases and J by 4 bases, and 9 bases separated the two germline ends. The CDR3 nucleotides are TGCGCCAGCAGCCCTACGGGGAATCAGCCCCAGCATTTT. Translation gives CASSPTGNQPQHF.

The chain carries TRBV7-9 and TRBJ2-2; D may be TRBD2 (5 bases). The CDR3 has 15 amino acids. Germline CDR1 SEHNR, CDR2 FQNEAQ (reference sequence). V dropped 6 bases and J dropped 6 bases, with 17 bases sitting between them. CDR3 nucleotide sequence: TGTGCCAGCAGGATACGAGGGAAGAGGGCCGGGGAGCTGTTTTTT. The encoded protein is CASRIRGKRAGELFF.

In DNA, the CDR3 is TGCGCCAGCAGCCCTACCGCCTCGGGGGAGCAGTTCTTC. Encoded protein: CASSPTASGEQFF. This chain connects TRBV5-1 to TRBJ2-1; tentatively, D is TRBD2 (5 bases). The V and J ends lost 4 bases and 10 bases respectively, with 15 bases between them. The CDR3 length is 13 residues. Germline loops: CDR1 SGHRS, CDR2 YFSETQ.

CDR3 amino acids: CASSSTGTSVYNEQFF. The CDR3 DNA is TGTGCCAGCAGCTCAACCGGGACTAGTGTCTACAATGAGCAGTTCTTC. V usage is TRBV11-3 and J usage is TRBJ2-1; 8 bases are a match to TRBD2. The CDR3 length is 16 residues. With 4 bases clipped from V and 3 bases from J, the junction kept 8 bases outside the gene matches. CDR1 is SGHNT and CDR2 is YENEEA in the germline V gene.